Given below is one TCR beta chain in context. The trim removed 2 bases at V and 3 bases at J, leaving 6 bases unmatched. This CDR3 is built from 15 residues. Germline lookup yields CDR1 MNHEY and CDR2 SVGEGT. This sample was included in a study of control samples from healthy donors and cancer patients. Method: immunoSEQ multiplex PCR; TCRdb's copy keeps in-frame clones and lacks some. The sample carries about 94,000 clones, about nine tenths recorded once. Input material: blood. The receptor's source is a woman between 18 and 30 years old in good health. This rearrangement joins TRBV6-2 or TRBV6-3 to TRBJ2-7, with 8 bases lining up with TRBD1. The CDR3: CASSYRADRVYEQYF. The CDR3 nucleotides read TGTGCCAGCAGTTACAGAGCGGACAGGGTCTACGAGCAGTACTTC.